These T cell receptor beta chains were read from a single sample in a study of cytomegalovirus exposure and HLA in healthy donors. Generated by immunoSEQ multiplex PCR, the TCRdb table keeps only in-frame clones and is missing some. The table shows approximately 140,000 clones, with roughly 73% occurring only once. The source material was PBMCs. These receptors were collected from a man aged 35-49 years in good health and CMV-seronegative. Both conserved end residues are part of each CDR3. D genes are given only for firm matches. Only part of the rows carry a size: once, few, many, or a class if the clone is expanded.

V gene,clone size,D gene,J gene,CDR3 DNA,CDR3 protein
TRBV19,NA,TRBD1,TRBJ1-1,TGTGCCAGTCATGTGGCGACAGGGGGTAAAGCTTTCTTT,CASHVATGGKAFF
TRBV2,NA,TRBD1,TRBJ1-3,TGTGCCAGCAAGGGGACAGGGAAAATATATTTT,CASKGTGKIYF
TRBV4-3,few,NA,TRBJ1-2,TGCGCCAGCAGCCAAGACCAGGACAGTCTTCGGGGCTACACCTTC,CASSQDQDSLRGYTF
TRBV5-1,NA,TRBD2,TRBJ2-3,TGCGCCAGCAGTCCCGGGACTAGCGTAGATACGCAGTATTTT,CASSPGTSVDTQYF
TRBV2,NA,TRBD1,TRBJ1-5,TGTGCCAGCGCCAGGGGGGACAGGGGCCCGAGCAGCAATCAGCCCCAGCATTTT,CASARGDRGPSSNQPQHF
TRBV12-5,NA,NA,TRBJ1-5,TGTGCTAGTGAAGACAGTAGCAATCAGCCCCAGCATTTT,CASEDSSNQPQHF
TRBV5-1,NA,NA,TRBJ2-7,TGCGCCAGCAGCTTGGCCCAGGGCCCCTACGAGCAGTACTTC,CASSLAQGPYEQYF
TRBV7-6,NA,NA,TRBJ2-3,TGTGCCAGCAGCCAAGAAGCGATTGTAGGAGATACGCAGTATTTT,CASSQEAIVGDTQYF
TRBV2,NA,NA,TRBJ2-5,TGTGCCAGCAGTGAAGGGGGCGTGGAGACCCAGTACTTC,CASSEGGVETQYF
TRBV4-1,NA,NA,TRBJ2-7,TGCGCCAGCAGCCAAGATCCTCTGAGATTTTTTGGCGAGCAGTACTTC,CASSQDPLRFFGEQYF
TRBV10-3,NA,NA,TRBJ1-2,TGTGCCATCAGTGAGTCACAGGGTGGCTACACCTTC,CAISESQGGYTF
TRBV5-4,NA,TRBD1,TRBJ2-5,TGTGCCAGCAGCCGGACAGGGAACCAAGAGACCCAGTACTTC,CASSRTGNQETQYF
TRBV6-1,NA,NA,TRBJ2-2,TGTGCCAGCAGCCCCGGACAGTGGGACACCGGGGAGCTGTTTTTT,CASSPGQWDTGELFF
TRBV9,NA,NA,TRBJ2-5,TGTGCCAGCAGCCTCAGACAGGGACTGGGAGAGACCCAGTACTTC,CASSLRQGLGETQYF
TRBV9,NA,TRBD2,TRBJ2-2,TGTGCCAGCAGCGCATATCCGGGACTAGCGGACACCGGGGAGCTGTTTTTT,CASSAYPGLADTGELFF
TRBV6-1,NA,NA,TRBJ1-5,TGTGCCAGCAGTGAAGAGCCCTTCCTGCCCCAGCATTTT,CASSEEPFLPQHF
TRBV7-2,NA,NA,TRBJ1-3,TGTGCCAGCAGCTTTTTAGTAATGGGGGCGTGGGGAAACACCATATATTTT,CASSFLVMGAWGNTIYF
TRBV9,NA,TRBD1,TRBJ1-1,TGTGCCAGCAGCACAGGACAGGCGGTCAGATCCACTGAAGCTTTCTTT,CASSTGQAVRSTEAFF
TRBV13,NA,NA,TRBJ1-1,TGTGCCAGCAGCTTAGGCCGACTGCTTCGGGAGGCTTTCTTT,CASSLGRLLREAFF
TRBV9,NA,NA,TRBJ2-7,TGTGCCAGCAGCTCCCGACACTCAGGGGGGCCCTACGAGCAGTACTTC,CASSSRHSGGPYEQYF
TRBV29-1,NA,NA,TRBJ2-3,TGCAGCGTTGAATGGGGGGACGGACTGAGCACAGATACGCAGTATTTT,CSVEWGDGLSTDTQYF
TRBV4-1,few,NA,TRBJ1-5,TGCGCCAGCAGCCAAGAGAGGCAGAATCAGCCCCAGCATTTT,CASSQERQNQPQHF
TRBV12-5,NA,NA,TRBJ1-6,TGTGCTAGTGGTTTGGTACGGGGGGGGTCCTATAATTCACCCCTCCACTTT,CASGLVRGGSYNSPLHF
TRBV19,NA,TRBD1,TRBJ2-1,TGTGCCAGTAGTGCTACGGGGCAGGGGGTGAATGAGCAGTTCTTC,CASSATGQGVNEQFF
TRBV7-3,NA,TRBD1,TRBJ1-1,TGTGCCAGCAGCCCGACCGGGACAGGGAACACTGAAGCTTTCTTT,CASSPTGTGNTEAFF
TRBV5-6,NA,NA,TRBJ1-4,TGTGCCAGCAGCTTAGGCCAGACTGGGAAACTGTTTTTT,CASSLGQTGKLFF
TRBV5-6,few,TRBD1,TRBJ1-1,TGTGCCAGCAGCGCCGGGACAGAATGTGGAGCTTTCTTT,CASSAGTECGAFF
TRBV19,once,TRBD1,TRBJ1-6,TGTGCCAGTAGTCCCTCCGGGACAGGGGGCTTTGACTGGAGCTCACCCCTCCACTTT,CASSPSGTGGFDWSSPLHF
TRBV7-7,few,NA,TRBJ2-7,TGTGCCAGCAGCCCGGGAGTAGACCGCTCCTACGAGCAGTACTTC,CASSPGVDRSYEQYF
TRBV7-8,NA,NA,TRBJ2-1,TGTGCCAGCAGCTTTAACAATGAGCAGTTCTTC,CASSFNNEQFF
TRBV9,NA,NA,TRBJ2-1,TGTGCCAGCAGCGTAGATGGGGCAAGGAACAATGAGCAGTTCTTC,CASSVDGARNNEQFF
TRBV5-1,NA,NA,TRBJ2-5,TGCGCCAGCAGCTTGACCAGGGAAGGGTGGGAGACCCAGTACTTC,CASSLTREGWETQYF
TRBV2,NA,TRBD2,TRBJ2-3,TGTGCCAGCAGTGGGACTAGCGGCGGCACAGATACGCAGTATTTT,CASSGTSGGTDTQYF
TRBV27,once,TRBD1,TRBJ2-7,TGTGCCAGCAGTTTCAAGTGGGACAGAAGAGGGGGAAACTACGAGCAGTACTTC,CASSFKWDRRGGNYEQYF
TRBV5-1,NA,NA,TRBJ1-2,TGCGCCAGCAGCTTGGACGGGGTGTCGGGCTACACCTTC,CASSLDGVSGYTF
TRBV4-1,few,NA,TRBJ1-1,TGCGCCAGCAGCCAAGGCGGGGCCATGAACACTGAAGCTTTCTTT,CASSQGGAMNTEAFF
TRBV29-1,NA,TRBD2,TRBJ2-1,TGCAGCGTTGGAGTAGCGGGGTACTCCTACAATGAGCAGTTCTTC,CSVGVAGYSYNEQFF
TRBV6-5,NA,NA,TRBJ2-7,TGTGCCAGCAGTATCGACAGGAGGAGCTCCTACGAGCAGTACTTC,CASSIDRRSSYEQYF
TRBV19,NA,NA,TRBJ1-1,TGTGCCAGCACTGACAGCCTATTGCTGAACACTGAAGCTTTCTTT,CASTDSLLLNTEAFF
TRBV7-3,NA,TRBD2,TRBJ2-1,TGTGCCAGCAGCTTAATGGGGGGGACCTCCTACAATGAGCAGTTCTTC,CASSLMGGTSYNEQFF
TRBV6-5,NA,NA,TRBJ2-7,TGTGCCAGCAGTTACTCAAGTGTTTTCGGGTACGAGCAGTACTTC,CASSYSSVFGYEQYF
TRBV5-1,NA,NA,TRBJ2-3,TGCGCCAGCAGCTTAGATGGGGGGGCTAAAGATACGCAGTATTTT,CASSLDGGAKDTQYF
TRBV6-5,few,NA,TRBJ1-5,TGTGCCAGCAGTTCCAGGGGCAATCAGCCCCAGCATTTT,CASSSRGNQPQHF
TRBV5-4,NA,TRBD1,TRBJ1-1,TGTGCCAGCAGCTTCGACAGGGGGACTGAAGCTTTCTTT,CASSFDRGTEAFF
TRBV7-9,NA,NA,TRBJ2-1,TGTGCCAGCAGCTTGAGTTACAATGAGCAGTTCTTC,CASSLSYNEQFF
TRBV9,NA,TRBD1,TRBJ2-7,TGTGCCAGCAGCCCAAGTGGGACAGTGTTCAACGAGCAGTACTTC,CASSPSGTVFNEQYF
TRBV6-5,NA,NA,TRBJ1-4,TGTGCCAGCAGTTACTCGAGCCCCGGTAATGAAAAACTGTTTTTT,CASSYSSPGNEKLFF
TRBV27,NA,TRBD2,TRBJ2-1,TGTGCCAGCAGTCAACGGGGGGGCCGGAACAATGAGCAGTTCTTC,CASSQRGGRNNEQFF
TRBV9,NA,TRBD1,TRBJ2-5,TGTGCCAGCAGCGTAGGAGGGGCCGGGACAGCATTAGAGACCCAGTACTTC,CASSVGGAGTALETQYF
TRBV7-3,once,TRBD2,TRBJ2-1,TGTGCCAGCAGCTCGCTACTGGGCGGGGGATACAATGAGCAGTTCTTC,CASSSLLGGGYNEQFF
TRBV2,NA,TRBD2,TRBJ2-3,TGTGCCAGCAGTGAACAGCGGGGGGGCACCAGCACAGATACGCAGTATTTT,CASSEQRGGTSTDTQYF
TRBV18,NA,NA,TRBJ1-1,TGTGCCAGCTCACCCCCTGGGGCGTTCCACGCTTTCTTT,CASSPPGAFHAFF
TRBV27,NA,TRBD2,TRBJ2-1,TGTGCCAGCAGTTTATCGGTTAGCGGGGGATACAATGAGCAGTTCTTC,CASSLSVSGGYNEQFF